This T cell receptor beta chain came from a study of T cells after yellow fever vaccination. Background on the study: In the case of low-cell-number fractions, SMART-Seq v4 Ultra Low Input was used for preparation.

Overall study findings and caveats: Weaker overall, the secondary response nonetheless peaked faster (day 5 versus 15). Abundant clonotypes from the bulk population could get into FACS-sorted repertoires as contaminants. The booster saw the reappearance of most primary-vaccination clones (approximately 97% CD4, 88% CD8).

Regarding this clonotype: Its target is not known.

Via MiXCR, TCRdb re-called the 5' RACE reads, giving one row per CDR3 protein. The profile covers hundreds of thousands of distinct CDR3 sequences, with 21% appearing a single time and roughly a sixth taken by the ten largest. The germline CDR1 and CDR2 sequences are SEHNR and FQNEAQ (reference sequence). V was trimmed by 8 bases and J by 2 bases, leaving 12 bases between them. There are 13 residues in the CDR3. The chain has TRBV7-9 and TRBJ1-2, with D unclear. This specimen consisted of PBMCs, obtained less than 25 days after the first yellow fever vaccination. The clonotype originates from a man aged 18-30 years who received the YFV17D yellow fever vaccine. The CDR3 reads CASRRAENYGYTF. CDR3 DNA: TGTGCCAGCCGGAGGGCGGAGAACTATGGCTACACCTTC.